This T cell receptor beta chain was sequenced in a study of T cell responses to AZD1222 COVID-19 vaccine. Germline lookup yields CDR1 KGHDR and CDR2 SFDVKD. CDR3 size: 15 residues. After removal of 2 bases from V and 2 bases from J, the junction contained 4 bases not matched to a gene. Generated by immunoSEQ multiplex PCR, the TCRdb table keeps only in-frame clones and is missing some. This sample has 150,000 to 200,000 clones, with almost 90% found just once. Sequencing was performed on peripheral blood, taken on day 0 of AZD1222 vaccination. The sequence was obtained from an adult in good health. The chain recombines TRBV24-1 with TRBJ2-7, with 8 bases identical to TRBD1. CDR3 amino acids: CATSDSGQATYEQYF. The CDR3 DNA reads TGTGCCACCAGTGATTCGGGACAGGCCACCTACGAGCAGTACTTC.